This note documents a single T cell receptor (beta chain) sequence. Antigen unknown. This sample stems from a study of T cell responses to AZD1222 COVID-19 vaccine. Regarding the study as a whole: The study sampled repertoires only after the peak T cell response. Baseline seropositivity characterized only a handful of AZD1222 recipients. There were mostly white British donors and more females than males, and clonal diversity was possibly underestimated. Spike-specific TCR breadth and depth went up after people got two AZD1222 doses.

The CDR3 loop spans 17 amino acids. The V gene end was trimmed by 5 bases and the J gene end by 5 bases; junction bases not matched to a gene: 11. CDR1 and CDR2 (germline): SGHVS, FQNEAQ. Clones were read by immunoSEQ multiplex PCR, and TCRdb kept only the in-frame ones, dropping some. The table has about 130,000 clones, 70% to 90% seen once. The specimen comprised peripheral blood, sampled on day 0 of AZD1222 vaccination. The chain joins TRBV7-8 to TRBJ2-3, with 12 bases aligning to TRBD2. This receptor was taken from an adult in good health. DNA for the CDR3: TGTGCCAGCAGCCTACAACCTAGCGGGGGGGCCCGAGATACGCAGTATTTT. The encoded protein is CASSLQPSGGARDTQYF.